This TCR beta chain is from a study of blood T cells in healthy people across ages. Around 10 milliliters of peripheral blood were drawn from each donor. Using a J-beta primer mix together with a sample-barcoded 5' primer, a second PCR was run for about 7 to 12 cycles. A template-switch adaptor containing 12 random nucleotides labeled each cDNA molecule. One entry per CDR3 protein, called by TCRdb with MiXCR from the 5' RACE reads. There are nearly 800,000 distinct CDR3 sequences in the sample; just over 55% occur only once, and roughly 25% lies in the top ten. The germline CDR1 and CDR2 sequences are KGHDR and SFDVKD. The CDR3 has 13 residues. V lost 5 bases to trimming and J lost 2 bases, with 7 bases between them. Study-wide results and caveats: Without sorted subsets, naive and antigen-experienced compartments could not be conclusively compared. Donor CMV status, an unknown factor, possibly confounded changes in expanded clonotypes.

As to this clonotype: What it recognizes is unknown.

The sample taken for sequencing was blood. J is TRBJ2-3 and V is TRBV24-1; TRBD2 is a possible D gene (5 bases). The receptor was derived from a man aged 35-49 years in good health. CDR3 in amino acids: CATSGDYTDTQYF. The CDR3 DNA reads as TGTGCCACCAGTGGAGACTACACAGATACGCAGTATTTT.